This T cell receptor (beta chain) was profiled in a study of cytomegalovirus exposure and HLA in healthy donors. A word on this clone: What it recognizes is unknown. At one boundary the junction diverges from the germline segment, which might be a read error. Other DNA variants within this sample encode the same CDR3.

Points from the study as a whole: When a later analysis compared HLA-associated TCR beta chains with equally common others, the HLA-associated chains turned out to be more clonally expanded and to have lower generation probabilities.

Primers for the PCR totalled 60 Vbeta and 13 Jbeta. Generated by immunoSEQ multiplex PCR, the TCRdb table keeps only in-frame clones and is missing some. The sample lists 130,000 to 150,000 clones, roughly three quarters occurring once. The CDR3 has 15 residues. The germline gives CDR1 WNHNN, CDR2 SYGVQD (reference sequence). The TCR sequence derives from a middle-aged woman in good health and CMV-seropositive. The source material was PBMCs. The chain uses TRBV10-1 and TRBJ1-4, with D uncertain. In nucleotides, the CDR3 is TGCGCCAGCAGCGAGTCGACGGCCCCTAGCGAAAAACTGTTTTTT. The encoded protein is CASSESTAPSEKLFF.